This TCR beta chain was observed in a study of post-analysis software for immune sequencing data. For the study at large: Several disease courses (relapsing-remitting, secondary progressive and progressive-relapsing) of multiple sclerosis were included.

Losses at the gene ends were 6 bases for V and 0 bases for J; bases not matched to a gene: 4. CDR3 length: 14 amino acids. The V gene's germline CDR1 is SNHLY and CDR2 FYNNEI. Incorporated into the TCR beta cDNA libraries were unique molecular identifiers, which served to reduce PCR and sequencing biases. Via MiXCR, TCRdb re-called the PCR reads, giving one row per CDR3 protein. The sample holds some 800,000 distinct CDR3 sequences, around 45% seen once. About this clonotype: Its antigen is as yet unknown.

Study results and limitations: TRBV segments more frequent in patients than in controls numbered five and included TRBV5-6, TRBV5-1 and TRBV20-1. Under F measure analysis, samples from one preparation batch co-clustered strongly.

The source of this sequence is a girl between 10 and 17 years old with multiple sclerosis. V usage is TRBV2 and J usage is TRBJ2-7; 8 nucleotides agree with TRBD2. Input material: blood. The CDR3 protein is CASRKRGSSYEQYF. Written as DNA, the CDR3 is TGTGCCAGCAGGAAGCGGGGGTCCTCCTACGAGCAGTACTTC.